Given below is one T cell receptor beta chain in context. Its antigen remains unidentified. The protocol was immunoSEQ multiplex PCR, while the TCRdb copy is restricted to in-frame clones and leaves out a portion. The sample contains about 3,000 clones, around 86% of which appear only once. This entry is derived from a study of chemoradiotherapy in HPV16-positive cancers. Broader study findings: HPV-specific T cells were functionally defined from only a couple of HPV16-positive patients.

The clonotype was recovered from a human donor with HPV-associated anogenital cancer. Here the sequenced sample was tumor tissue, taken from a patient who underwent chemoradiotherapy.

In nucleotides, the CDR3 is TGTGCCAGTAGGGAACGGCGGCTGAACACTGAAGCTTTCTTT. It translates to CASRERRLNTEAFF. This sequence joins TRBV19 and TRBJ1-1; D is unclear. Germline assignment: CDR1 LNHDA and CDR2 SQIVND (reference sequence). Trimming shortened V by 6 bases and J by 0 bases, and 11 bases separated the two germline ends. The CDR3 is 14 residues long.